The 30 T cell receptor beta chains below come from one sample, sequenced in a study of cytomegalovirus exposure and HLA in healthy donors. Assay: immunoSEQ multiplex PCR; the TCRdb copy retains only in-frame clones and omits some. This table holds around 150,000 clones, 85% to 90% found once. The sequencing input was PBMCs. Receptor source: a young man in good health and CMV-seronegative.

The chain carries TRBV6-6 and TRBJ2-7, with a tentative D call TRBD1 (5 bases). Trimming left V 7 bases short and J 5 bases short, with 15 bases between. This CDR3 region has 13 residues. Germline CDR1 MNHNY, CDR2 SVGAGI (reference sequence). CDR3 sequence: CASNEIRVNEQYF. The CDR3 DNA reads as TGTGCCAGCAACGAAATCAGGGTAAACGAGCAGTACTTC.

Comments on this clone: The sample carries other DNA sequences with the same CDR3. V usage is TRBV6-1 and J usage is TRBJ1-2; 7 bases map to TRBD1. V gave up 3 bases and J gave up 2 bases; unmatched junction bases: 0. Germline V CDR1 and CDR2: MNHNS, SASEGT. The CDR3 totals 13 residues. CDR3 nucleotides: TGTGCCAGCAGTGAGACAGGGAACTATGGCTACACCTTC. Its protein is CASSETGNYGYTF.

V usage is TRBV10-3 and J usage is TRBJ1-1; D is possibly TRBD1 (5 bases). V was pared by 3 bases and J by 4 bases, with 15 bases between. The germline V gene encodes CDR1 ENHRY and CDR2 SYGVKD. The CDR3 contains 15 residues. The CDR3 spells CAISDSSGAPTEAFF. CDR3 DNA: TGTGCCATCAGTGATAGTAGTGGGGCCCCCACTGAAGCTTTCTTT.

The chain has TRBV6-1 and TRBJ1-2; TRBD1 is a possible D gene (6 bases). The CDR3 consists of 12 residues. Trimming stripped 7 bases from V and 7 bases from J, with 13 bases between. The germline V gene has CDR1 MNHNS and CDR2 SASEGT. The CDR3 sequence is CASKTGSSGYTF. DNA for the CDR3: TGTGCCAGCAAAACAGGGAGTTCTGGCTACACCTTC.

The chain is built from TRBV18 and TRBJ1-2, with TRBD1 as a possible D gene (5 bases). The V end lost 2 bases, the J end lost 14 bases, and 15 bases lay between the germline ends. CDR3 length: 12 amino acids. From germline, CDR1 is KGHSH and CDR2 LQKENI. The CDR3 sequence: CASSPLQGPFTF. DNA for the CDR3: TGTGCCAGCTCACCATTGCAGGGCCCATTTACCTTC.

The chain couples TRBV7-9 to TRBJ2-5; 7 bases line up with TRBD2. This CDR3 has 16 residues. The germline V gene has CDR1 SEHNR and CDR2 FQNEAQ (reference sequence). Trimming removed 1 base from V and 0 bases from J; junction bases left unmatched: 5. For the CDR3, the DNA is TGTGCCAGCAGCTTAGTACTAGCGTTAAACCAAGAGACCCAGTACTTC. Amino acids: CASSLVLALNQETQYF.

The rearrangement links TRBV27 to TRBJ2-1; D is undetermined. Germline CDR1 reads MNHEY; CDR2 reads SMNVEV (reference sequence). The CDR3 has 15 amino acids. Trimming removed 0 bases from V and 0 bases from J, with 6 bases in between. The CDR3 nucleotides are TGTGCCAGCAGTTTATCATCGAGCTCCTACAATGAGCAGTTCTTC. It codes for CASSLSSSSYNEQFF.

V and J are TRBV9 and TRBJ1-2; 10 nucleotides agree with TRBD1. The germline V gene has CDR1 SGDLS and CDR2 YYNGEE. V trimming: 4 bases; J trimming: 4 bases; junction bases outside the gene matches: 13. The CDR3 sequence is 17 residues long. CDR3 DNA sequence: TGTGCCAGCAGCTCCGGGACAGGGGCGCAAATGGCCTATGGCTACACCTTC. Its translation: CASSSGTGAQMAYGYTF.

This chain links TRBV29-1 with TRBJ1-2; 8 nucleotides line up with TRBD1. There are 14 residues in the CDR3. V was pared by 1 base and J by 3 bases, with 4 bases of the junction left unmatched. Germline V gene sequence: CDR1 SQVTM, CDR2 ANQGSEA. The DNA for the CDR3 is TGCAGCGTTGAAGGGACAGGGTTCGACTATGGCTACACCTTC. This translates into CSVEGTGFDYGYTF.

J is TRBJ1-1 and V is TRBV27, with D perhaps TRBD1 (5 bases). The CDR3 is made up of 12 amino acids. Germline V CDR1 and CDR2: MNHEY, SMNVEV (reference sequence). V was pared by 6 bases and J by 5 bases, with 10 bases between. CDR3 nucleotide sequence: TGTGCCAGCAGGCAGGGATTAACTGAAGCTTTCTTT. Its translation is CASRQGLTEAFF.

J is TRBJ2-1 and V is TRBV10-3, with D possibly TRBD2 on 5 matching bases. The CDR3 runs 15 residues. V shed 0 bases and J shed 4 bases, with 10 bases lying between them. Per the germline V gene, CDR1 is ENHRY and CDR2 is SYGVKD. This CDR3 is CAISESGLVYNEQFF. In DNA, the CDR3 is TGTGCCATCAGTGAGTCCGGACTTGTATACAATGAGCAGTTCTTC.

The chain combines TRBV10-3 with TRBJ2-5; TRBD1 matches at 7 bases. In germline, CDR1 is ENHRY, CDR2 SYGVKD. This CDR3 has 12 residues. V shed 10 bases, J shed 4 bases, and the junction held 6 bases outside the gene matches. This chain's CDR3 is CASQNRGETQYF. The CDR3 DNA is TGTGCCAGCCAAAACAGGGGAGAGACCCAGTACTTC.

This clone was seen once. This chain connects TRBV18 to TRBJ2-1; D might be TRBD1 (6 bases). CDR1 and CDR2 (germline): KGHSH, LQKENI. The CDR3 runs 14 residues. The V and J ends lost 3 bases and 5 bases respectively, with 11 bases between them. The CDR3 DNA sequence: TGTGCCAGCTCACCTGGGACATTAAACAATGAGCAGTTCTTC. Protein sequence: CASSPGTLNNEQFF.

The CDR3 protein is CASARDSATGEQYF. The CDR3 DNA follows: TGTGCCAGCGCTCGGGACTCCGCCACTGGTGAGCAGTACTTC. The rearrangement links TRBV6-5 to TRBJ2-7, with a tentative D call TRBD2 (6 bases). Germline V gene lookup returns CDR1 MNHEY and CDR2 SVGAGI. V shed 8 bases and J shed 7 bases, with 21 bases lying between them. This CDR3 spans 14 amino acids.

This chain joins TRBV15 and TRBJ2-3, with TRBD1 as a possible D gene (6 bases). Germline-derived CDR1 and CDR2 are LNHNV and YYDKDF (reference sequence). The ends were cut back, 1 base at V and 4 bases at J, with 12 bases in the middle. This CDR3 contains 15 residues. The chain's CDR3 is CATSRGNQGSDTQYF. The CDR3 nucleotides read TGTGCCACCAGCAGAGGGAACCAGGGGTCAGATACGCAGTATTTT.

The chain links TRBV2 to TRBJ2-5; a possible D gene is TRBD2 (5 bases). Trimming shortened V by 3 bases and J by 2 bases, and 10 bases separated the two germline ends. The V gene's germline CDR1 is SNHLY and CDR2 FYNNEI. The CDR3 length is 14 residues. The CDR3 coding sequence is TGTGCCAGCAGTGAGGAGCGGCTTCAAGAGACCCAGTACTTC. Residues: CASSEERLQETQYF.

A single count supports this clone. At one of its ends the junction is not consistent with the germline gene, which may arise from a read error. The genes are TRBV7-9 and TRBJ2-7; TRBD1 matches at 7 bases. The V gene's germline CDR1 is SEHNR and CDR2 FQNEAQ (reference sequence). This CDR3 is 12 amino acids long. CDR3 sequence: CASSLRDSTNFF. As DNA, the CDR3 is TGTGCCAGCAGCTTACGGGACAGCACTAATTTCTTC.

The rearrangement uses TRBV9 and TRBJ2-3; D is unresolved. Germline assignment: CDR1 SGDLS and CDR2 YYNGEE. CDR3 length: 14 residues. V gave up 0 bases and J gave up 2 bases, with 7 bases separating them. The CDR3 DNA reads as TGTGCCAGCAGCGTAGCCCTAGACACAGATACGCAGTATTTT. Protein: CASSVALDTDTQYF.

This chain connects TRBV27 to TRBJ1-4, with a possible D match to TRBD1 (6 bases). This CDR3 is built from 14 residues. Trimming stripped 7 bases from V and 6 bases from J, with 15 bases between. Germline CDR1 and CDR2: MNHEY and SMNVEV (reference sequence). The DNA of the CDR3 is TGTGCCAGCATCCCGGGACACAGAGATGAAAAACTGTTTTTT. This codes for CASIPGHRDEKLFF.

This rearrangement joins TRBV5-1 to TRBJ2-5; D perhaps matches TRBD2 (6 bases). V was trimmed by 2 bases and J by 3 bases, leaving 11 bases between them. This CDR3 has 14 amino acids. Germline V gene data show CDR1 as SGHRS and CDR2 as YFSETQ. The CDR3 reads CASSFYGSKETQYF. The CDR3 DNA reads TGCGCCAGCAGCTTTTACGGGAGTAAAGAGACCCAGTACTTC.

This chain links TRBV27 with TRBJ1-3; D may be TRBD1 (6 bases). This CDR3 is 14 amino acids long. Per the germline V gene, CDR1 is MNHEY and CDR2 is SMNVEV (reference sequence). V was trimmed by 6 bases and J by 2 bases, leaving 11 bases between them. CDR3 residues: CASRRGGAGNTIYF. The CDR3 bases are TGTGCCAGCAGGAGAGGGGGGGCTGGAAACACCATATATTTT.

CDR3 sequence reads: CASSPGISGGSEQFF. The CDR3 region has the DNA TGCGCCAGCAGCCCGGGCATTAGCGGGGGTTCTGAGCAGTTCTTC. The chain is built from TRBV5-1 and TRBJ2-1; 9 bases line up with TRBD2. Looked up from germline, CDR1 is SGHRS and CDR2 is YFSETQ. The CDR3 spans 15 residues. V dropped 4 bases and J dropped 9; count of bases not matched to a gene: 11.

The chain links TRBV4-1 to TRBJ1-1, with a possible D match to TRBD1 (6 bases). Germline assignment: CDR1 MGHRA and CDR2 YSYEKL. The CDR3 is 15 amino acids. Trimming took 3 bases from V and 6 from J, leaving 17 bases between them. CDR3 in DNA: TGCGCCAGCAGCCACACCACAGGGAGCGGTCCTGAAGCTTTCTTT. Its protein product is CASSHTTGSGPEAFF.

The chain employs TRBV6-5 and TRBJ1-6, with 7 bases lining up with TRBD1. Trimming removed 6 bases from V and 4 bases from J; junction bases left unmatched: 6. The CDR3 is 15 residues long. Looked up from germline, CDR1 is MNHEY and CDR2 is SVGAGI. CDR3 in amino acids: CASSQGQLYNSPLHF. The CDR3 DNA reads as TGTGCCAGCAGCCAGGGACAGTTATATAATTCACCCCTCCACTTT.

This clone has just a few counts. V usage is TRBV30 and J usage is TRBJ1-2, with 7 bases that match TRBD1. Germline V lookup: CDR1 GTSNPN, CDR2 SVGIG (reference sequence). The CDR3 sequence is 13 residues long. The V and J ends lost 2 bases and 2 bases, in that order; junction bases with no gene match: 2. The CDR3 nucleotides read TGTGCCTGGAGTAAGGGACAGAACTATGGCTACACCTTC. Translation gives CAWSKGQNYGYTF.

This clone was picked up one time. The rearrangement joins TRBV28 to TRBJ2-4, with D tentatively TRBD2 (6 bases). Germline V lookup: CDR1 MDHEN, CDR2 SYDVKM. The CDR3 covers 13 residues. V was clipped by 7 bases and J by 6 bases, with 13 bases between them. The DNA for the CDR3 is TGTGCCAGCAATGCGGGACGATTAAACATTCAGTACTTC. Translating it yields CASNAGRLNIQYF.

This clone has a handful of counts. This chain uses TRBV7-2 with TRBJ2-3; 7 bases map to TRBD1. The J segment lost 6 bases and the V segment lost 1 base, leaving 4 bases of the junction unmatched. Germline lookup yields CDR1 SGHTA and CDR2 FQGNSA. The CDR3 loop spans 14 amino acids. The CDR3 loop is CASSLVWTGDTQYF. CDR3 bases: TGTGCCAGCAGCTTAGTTTGGACAGGTGATACGCAGTATTTT.

This sequence joins TRBV28 and TRBJ2-1, with D hard to call. With 2 bases removed from V and 14 bases from J, the gap between germline ends came to 10 bases. CDR1 MDHEN and CDR2 SYDVKM come from the germline V gene. The CDR3 length is 11 residues. CDR3 in DNA: TGTGCCAGCAGTTTACCCTCCCAGGAGTTCTTC. The encoded protein is CASSLPSQEFF.

The chain carries TRBV7-6 and TRBJ2-3; possible D gene TRBD1, 5 bases. The V gene's germline CDR1 is SGHVS and CDR2 FNYEAQ. The CDR3 has 15 amino acids. The ends were cut back, 2 bases at V and 6 bases at J, with 15 bases in the middle. The CDR3 region has the DNA TGTGCCAGCAGCTTATCCAGCGATGGGGCGGATACGCAGTATTTT. Protein sequence: CASSLSSDGADTQYF. The variable domain in full, with the rest retrieved from reference TRBV7-6 and TRBJ2-3, is GAGVSQSPRYKVTKRGQDVALRCDPISGHVSLYWYRQALGQGPEFLTYFNYEAQQDKSGLPNDRFSAERPEGSISTLTIQRTEQRDSAMYRCASSLSSDGADTQYFGPGTRLTVL.

CDR3 region: CASQFPRRGMVADTQYF. The CDR3, as DNA: TGTGCCTCACAGTTTCCCCGCCGCGGGATGGTGGCAGATACGCAGTATTTT. The rearrangement links TRBV28 to TRBJ2-3; possibly TRBD2 for D (6 bases). Trimming removed 11 bases from V and 4 bases from J, with 28 bases in between. This CDR3 is built from 17 residues. Germline CDR1 is MDHEN and CDR2 is SYDVKM.